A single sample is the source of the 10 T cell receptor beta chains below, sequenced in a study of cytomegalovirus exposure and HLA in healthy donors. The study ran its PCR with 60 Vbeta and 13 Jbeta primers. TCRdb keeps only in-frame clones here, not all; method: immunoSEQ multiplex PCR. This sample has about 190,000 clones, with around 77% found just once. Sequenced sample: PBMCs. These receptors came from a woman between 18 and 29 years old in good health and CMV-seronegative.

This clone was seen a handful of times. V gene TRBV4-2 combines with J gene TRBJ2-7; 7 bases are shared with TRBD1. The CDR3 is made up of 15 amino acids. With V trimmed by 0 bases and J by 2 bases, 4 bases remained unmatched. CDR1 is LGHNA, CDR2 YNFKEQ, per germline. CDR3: CASSQDGTATYEQYF. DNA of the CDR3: TGTGCCAGCAGCCAAGATGGGACAGCTACCTACGAGCAGTACTTC.

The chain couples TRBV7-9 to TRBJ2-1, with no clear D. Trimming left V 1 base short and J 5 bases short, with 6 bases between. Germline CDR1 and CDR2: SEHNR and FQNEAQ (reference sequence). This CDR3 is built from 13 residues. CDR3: CASSLVQNNEQFF. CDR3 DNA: TGTGCCAGCAGCTTAGTACAGAACAATGAGCAGTTCTTC.

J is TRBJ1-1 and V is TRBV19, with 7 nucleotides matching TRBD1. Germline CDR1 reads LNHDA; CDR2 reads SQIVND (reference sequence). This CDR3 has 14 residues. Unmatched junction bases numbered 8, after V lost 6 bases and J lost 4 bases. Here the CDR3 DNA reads TGTGCCAGTAGCAAAGGGGGCCTGGGCACTGAAGCTTTCTTT. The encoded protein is CASSKGGLGTEAFF.

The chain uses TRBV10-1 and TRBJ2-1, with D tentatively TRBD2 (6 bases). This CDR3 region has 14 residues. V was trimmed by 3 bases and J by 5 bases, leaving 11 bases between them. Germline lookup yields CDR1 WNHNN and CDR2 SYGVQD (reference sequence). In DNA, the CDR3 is TGCGCCAGCAGTGAACCGGGGGAGAACAATGAGCAGTTCTTC. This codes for CASSEPGENNEQFF.

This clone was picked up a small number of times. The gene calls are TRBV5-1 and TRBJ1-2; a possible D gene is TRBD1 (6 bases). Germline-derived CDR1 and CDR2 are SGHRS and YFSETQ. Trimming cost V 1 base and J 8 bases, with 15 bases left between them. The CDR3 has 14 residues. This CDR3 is CASSLKGGAEGYTF. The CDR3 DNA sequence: TGCGCCAGCAGCTTGAAAGGGGGTGCGGAAGGCTACACCTTC.

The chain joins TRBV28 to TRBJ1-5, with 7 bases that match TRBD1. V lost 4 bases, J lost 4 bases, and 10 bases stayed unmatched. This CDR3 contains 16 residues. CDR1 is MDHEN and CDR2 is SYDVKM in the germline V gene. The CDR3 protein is CASSSSDRPLNQPQHF. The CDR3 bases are TGTGCCAGCAGTTCCTCGGACAGGCCGTTAAATCAGCCCCAGCATTTT.

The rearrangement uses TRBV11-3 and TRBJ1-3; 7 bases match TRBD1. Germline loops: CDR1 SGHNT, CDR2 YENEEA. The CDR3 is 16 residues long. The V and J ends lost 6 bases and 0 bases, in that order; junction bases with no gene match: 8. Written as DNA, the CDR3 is TGTGCCAGCAGGGACAACAGGGGCTCCTCTGGAAACACCATATATTTT. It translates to CASRDNRGSSGNTIYF.

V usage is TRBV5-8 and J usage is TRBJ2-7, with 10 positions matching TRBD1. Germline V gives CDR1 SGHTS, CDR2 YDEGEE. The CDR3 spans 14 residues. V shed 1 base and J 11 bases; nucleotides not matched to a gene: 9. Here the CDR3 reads CASSLTDRGYLEYF. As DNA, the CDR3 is TGTGCCAGCAGCTTGACGGACAGGGGGTATCTGGAGTACTTC.

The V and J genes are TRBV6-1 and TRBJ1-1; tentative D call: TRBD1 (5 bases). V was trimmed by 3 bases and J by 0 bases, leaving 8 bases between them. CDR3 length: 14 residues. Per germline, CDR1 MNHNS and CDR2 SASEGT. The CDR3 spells CASSDAGMNTEAFF. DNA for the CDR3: TGTGCCAGCAGTGATGCAGGGATGAACACTGAAGCTTTCTTT.

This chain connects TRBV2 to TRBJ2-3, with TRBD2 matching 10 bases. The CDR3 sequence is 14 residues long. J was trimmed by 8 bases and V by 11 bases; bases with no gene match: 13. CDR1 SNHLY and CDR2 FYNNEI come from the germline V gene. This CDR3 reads CAGGGLAQLGTQYF. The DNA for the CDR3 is TGTGCCGGGGGGGGACTAGCGCAATTGGGTACGCAGTATTTT. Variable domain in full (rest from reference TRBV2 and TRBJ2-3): EPEVTQTPSHQVTQMGQEVILRCVPISNHLYFYWYRQILGQKVEFLVSFYNNEISEKSEIFDDQFSVERPDGSNFTLKIRSTKLEDSAMYFCAGGGLAQLGTQYFGPGTRLTVL.